The 6 T cell receptor beta chains below all came from one sample that was sequenced in a study of tumor-infiltrating lymphocytes in primary liver carcinoma. From roughly 500 ng total RNA, TCR beta cDNA was generated with a primer in the constant region. Generation of the TCR beta libraries relied on three nested multiplex PCR rounds using slightly modified ARM-PCR. TRBV1-TRBV30 forward primers paired with a C-beta reverse primer drove the first two PCR rounds, approximately 11 cycles each. One entry per CDR3 protein results from TCRdb running MiXCR on the multiplex PCR reads. Of under 150,000 distinct CDR3 sequences listed, about two thirds were seen once; the top ten hold more than 7%. Scientists recovered RNA and DNA together from about 20-30 mg of unsorted bulk tissue. Sequencing was performed on tumor-adjacent normal liver tissue. The receptors derive from a woman aged 60 to 75 with primary liver carcinoma and hepatitis B virus infection.

Comments on this clonotype: Germline and junction disagree at one end, which may indicate a read error. V is TRBV4-2 and J is TRBJ2-7; D tentatively reads TRBD1 or TRBD2 (5 bases each). The V gene's germline CDR1 is LGHNA and CDR2 YNFKEQ. This CDR3 comprises 15 residues. The CDR3 is CASSPAPGASYEQYF. In nucleotides, the CDR3 is TGTGCCAGCAGCCCCGCCCCCGGGGCCTCCTACGAGCAATACTTC.

With regard to this clonotype: The junction departs from germline at one end; a sequencing error may be responsible. The chain uses TRBV11-2 and TRBJ2-1, with TRBD2 identical over 12 bases. Per the germline V gene, CDR1 is SGHAT and CDR2 is FQNNGV. The CDR3 consists of 16 residues. This chain's CDR3 is CASSPRLAGDYNEQFF. CDR3 coding DNA: TGTGCCAGCAGCCCCCGACTAGCGGGAGACTACAATGAGCAATTCTTC.

About this clonotype: The junction departs from germline at one end; a sequencing error may be responsible. The chain combines TRBV6-5 with TRBJ1-6; a weak D match, TRBD1 (5 bases). The V gene's germline CDR1 is MNHEY and CDR2 SVGAGI. CDR3 size: 14 residues. CDR3 protein: CANSEGRLNSSLHF. Here the CDR3 DNA reads TGTGCCAACAGTGAGGGACGGCTTAATTCATCCCTCCACTTT.

Notes on this clonotype: At one end, the junction sequence differs from germline, possibly due to a read error. This sequence joins TRBV11-3 and TRBJ2-2; TRBD2 is a possible D gene (6 bases). Germline V gene sequence: CDR1 SGHNT, CDR2 YENEEA. CDR3 length equals 17 residues. The CDR3, as DNA: TGTGCCAGCAGCTTAGGCAGGCTAGCAGGAAACGCCGGGGGGCTGTTTTTT. Protein sequence: CASSLGRLAGNAGGLFF.

Worth noting for this clonotype: A much larger clone lies one base from this, so it may be a read error. The chain combines TRBV5-1 with TRBJ2-1; D is unclear. There are 15 residues in the CDR3. Per germline, CDR1 SGHRS and CDR2 YFSETQ. Trimming took off 1 base at V and 0 bases at J, with 8 bases between the two ends. In nucleotides, the CDR3 is TGCGCCAGCAGCTTGCTAGTGAGCTCCTACAATGAGCAGTTCTTC. Its protein is CASSLLVSSYNEQFF.

A few counts support this clonotype. Just one base apart from a much larger clone, this may be a read error. V and J are TRBV5-1 and TRBJ2-2; possibly TRBD2 for D (7 bases). Per the germline V gene, CDR1 is SGHRS and CDR2 is YFSETQ. The CDR3 loop spans 14 amino acids. V gave up 4 bases and J gave up 9 bases, with 16 bases separating them. CDR3 in amino acids: CASSRGAGTWELFF. The DNA for the CDR3 is TGCGCCAGCAGCCGGGGGGCGGGGACCTGGGAGCTGTTTTTT.